The present T cell receptor beta chain was sequenced within a study of blood T cell repertoires in COVID-19. Looking at the study overall: Samples came from the United States, Italy and Spain, spanning acute and convalescent COVID-19. PBMCs, B-cell-depleted T cells, or T cells were the source of the cDNA or gDNA that made up the material.

Trimming stripped 7 bases from V and 1 base from J, with 20 bases between. CDR3 size: 16 residues. CDR1 and CDR2 from the germline V gene are SGHRS and YFSETQ. Authors' analysis steps: Cell counts per sample came from amplifying reference gene primers. Sequencing used immunoSEQ multiplex PCR; TCRdb keeps in-frame clones, though not all of them. Clone size and the V and J calls come from that table; the DNA yielded D and trimming. The top ten hold 18% of the sample, which has approximately 150,000 clones, about 89% seen once. Sequencing was performed on peripheral blood. This TCR was recovered from a man aged 50-59 years with active or convalescent COVID-19. The chain carries TRBV5-1 and TRBJ2-5; D is possibly TRBD2 (7 bases). The CDR3 region has the DNA TGCGCCAGCCACAAAGAGGCGGGGGCCTTCCAAGAGACCCAGTACTTC. It translates to CASHKEAGAFQETQYF.